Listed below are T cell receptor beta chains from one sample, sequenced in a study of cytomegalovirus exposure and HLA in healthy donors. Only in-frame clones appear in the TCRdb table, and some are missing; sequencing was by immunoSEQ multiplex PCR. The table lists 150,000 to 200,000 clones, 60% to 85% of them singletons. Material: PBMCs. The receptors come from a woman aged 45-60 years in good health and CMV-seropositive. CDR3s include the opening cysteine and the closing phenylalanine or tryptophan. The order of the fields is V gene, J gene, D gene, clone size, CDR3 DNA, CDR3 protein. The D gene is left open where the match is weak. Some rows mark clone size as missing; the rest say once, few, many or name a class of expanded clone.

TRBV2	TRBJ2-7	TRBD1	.	TGTGCCAGCAGTGAAGCGGGGACAGGAGGGTTATACGAGCAGTACTTC	CASSEAGTGGLYEQYF
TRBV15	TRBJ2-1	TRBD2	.	TGTGCCACCAGCTCTTTAGCGGGGGGGCGATACAATGAGCAGTTCTTC	CATSSLAGGRYNEQFF
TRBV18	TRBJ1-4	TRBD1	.	TGTGCCAGCTCACCCGGGACAGGGTACGAAAAACTGTTTTTT	CASSPGTGYEKLFF
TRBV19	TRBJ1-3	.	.	TGTGCCAGTAGTGAGAGACAGCTCATCTCTGGAAACACCATATATTTT	CASSERQLISGNTIYF
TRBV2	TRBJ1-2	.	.	TGTGCCAGCAGTCAAGACCAGGGTGCTGGCTACACCTTC	CASSQDQGAGYTF
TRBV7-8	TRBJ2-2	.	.	TGTGCCAGCAGCTTAGCTGTCAGTTCGAACACCGGGGAGCTGTTTTTT	CASSLAVSSNTGELFF
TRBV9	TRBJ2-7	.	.	TGTGCCAGCAGCGGGGGCAGGGGCTACGAGCAGTACTTC	CASSGGRGYEQYF
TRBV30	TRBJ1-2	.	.	TGTGCCTGGAGTGCAAGGACAGACTATGGCTACACCTTC	CAWSARTDYGYTF
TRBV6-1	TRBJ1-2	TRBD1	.	TGTGCCAGCAGAAGGACAGGGCAACGCTATGGCTACACCTTC	CASRRTGQRYGYTF
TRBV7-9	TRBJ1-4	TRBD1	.	TGTGCCAGCAGCTTATACAGGGGTGGGATGGCAACTAATGAAAAACTGTTTTTT	CASSLYRGGMATNEKLFF
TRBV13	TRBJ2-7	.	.	TGTGCCAGCAGCTCCGTCAGACTAGCCTACGAGCAGTACTTC	CASSSVRLAYEQYF
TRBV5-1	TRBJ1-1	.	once	TGCGCCAGCAGCTTGGTTCCCGGTTCCACTGAAGCTTTCTTT	CASSLVPGSTEAFF
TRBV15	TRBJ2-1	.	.	TGTGCCACCAGCAGGGACAGAAGCTCCTACAATGAGCAGTTCTTC	CATSRDRSSYNEQFF
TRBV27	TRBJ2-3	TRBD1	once	TGTGCCAGCAGTTTACGACAGGGTGGGGGAGATACGCAGTATTTT	CASSLRQGGGDTQYF
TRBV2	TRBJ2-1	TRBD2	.	TGTGCCAGCAGTTTATCAAGCGGGGGGGCCGGGGAGCAGTTCTTC	CASSLSSGGAGEQFF
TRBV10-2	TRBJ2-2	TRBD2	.	TGCGCCAGCAACGAGGCCGGGACTACCACCGGGGAGCTGTTTTTT	CASNEAGTTTGELFF
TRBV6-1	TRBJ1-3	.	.	TGTGCCAGCTTATACGGGGGTTCTGGAAACACCATATATTTT	CASLYGGSGNTIYF
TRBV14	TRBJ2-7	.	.	TGTGCCAGCAGCCCCCGTTGGCAGGGTGGCAACGAGCAGTACTTC	CASSPRWQGGNEQYF
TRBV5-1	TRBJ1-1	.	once	TGCGCCAGCAGCACTGCAACATCTGGGCCCGCTGAAGCTTTCTTT	CASSTATSGPAEAFF
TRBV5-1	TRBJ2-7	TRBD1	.	TGCGCCAGCAGCGCAGGGACAGACCCTCCCTGCGAGCAGTACTTC	CASSAGTDPPCEQYF
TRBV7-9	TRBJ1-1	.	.	TGTGCCAGCAGCTTACTCGGGACAAAGAAGGACACTGAAGCTTTCTTT	CASSLLGTKKDTEAFF
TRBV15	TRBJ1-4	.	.	TGTGCTACCAGACCGGGACACGGTCGGGGAAAACTGTTTTTT	CATRPGHGRGKLFF
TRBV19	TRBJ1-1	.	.	TGTGCCAGTAGTACGCAGGGCGACTTGCTGGCTGAAGCTTTCTTT	CASSTQGDLLAEAFF
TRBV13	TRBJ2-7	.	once	TGTGCCAGCAGCGAACAGGACGCTGTTAGAACGTACTTC	CASSEQDAVRTYF
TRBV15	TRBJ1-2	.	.	TGTGCCACCAGCAGAGACCCAAAAGCTAGCTATGGCTACACCTTC	CATSRDPKASYGYTF
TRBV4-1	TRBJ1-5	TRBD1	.	TGCGCCAGCAGCCCGATAGCGGACAGGGTTGGCAATCAGCCCCAGCATTTT	CASSPIADRVGNQPQHF
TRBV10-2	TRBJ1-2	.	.	TGCGCCAGCAGTGTCGGTCAGGCTTATGGCTACACCTTC	CASSVGQAYGYTF
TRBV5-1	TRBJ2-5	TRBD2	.	TGCGCCAGCAGTCTAGCGGGGGGGTTAGAGACCCAGTACTTC	CASSLAGGLETQYF
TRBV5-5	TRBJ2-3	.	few	TGTGCCAGCAGCTTCGAGACAGATACGCAGTATTTT	CASSFETDTQYF
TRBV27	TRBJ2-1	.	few	TGTGCCAGCAGTTTGGAGGGAAGCTCCTACAATGAGCAGTTCTTC	CASSLEGSSYNEQFF
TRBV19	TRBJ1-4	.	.	TGTGCCAGTAGTATAACAGAGGGCAATGAAAAACTGTTTTTT	CASSITEGNEKLFF
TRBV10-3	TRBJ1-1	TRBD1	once	TGTGCCATCAGTGAGCCGTGGACAGGCGAAGCTTTCTTT	CAISEPWTGEAFF
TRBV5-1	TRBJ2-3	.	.	TGCGCCAGCAGCCAGGCAGGTACGCAGTATTTT	CASSQAGTQYF